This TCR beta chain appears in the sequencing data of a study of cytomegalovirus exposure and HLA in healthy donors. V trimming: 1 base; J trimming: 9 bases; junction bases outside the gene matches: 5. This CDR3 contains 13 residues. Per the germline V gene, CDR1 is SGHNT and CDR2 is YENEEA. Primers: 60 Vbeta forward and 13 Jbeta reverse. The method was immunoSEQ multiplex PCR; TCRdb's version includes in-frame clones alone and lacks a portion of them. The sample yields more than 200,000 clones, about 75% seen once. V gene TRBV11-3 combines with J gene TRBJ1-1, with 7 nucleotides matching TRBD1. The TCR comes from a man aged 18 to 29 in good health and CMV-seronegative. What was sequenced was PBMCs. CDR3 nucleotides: TGTGCCAGCAGCTTAGCAAAGGACAGGAAAGCTTTCTTT. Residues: CASSLAKDRKAFF.